These 28 T cell receptor beta chains were all obtained from the same sample, sequenced in a study of blood T cell repertoires in COVID-19. Only in-frame clones appear in the TCRdb table, and some are missing; sequencing was by immunoSEQ multiplex PCR. The sample contains about 190,000 clones, roughly 89% of which appear only once. The specimen sequenced was peripheral blood. Receptors originate from a man aged 35 to 55 with acute or convalescent COVID-19.

The chain joins TRBV6-2 or TRBV6-3 to TRBJ2-1; 15 nucleotides line up with TRBD2. CDR1 MNHEY and CDR2 SVGEGT come from the germline V gene. Trimming removed 6 bases from V and 0 bases from J; junction bases left unmatched: 6. CDR3 length equals 18 residues. The DNA for the CDR3 is TGTGCCAGCAGCGGACTAGCGGGGGGGTCGAGCTCCTACAATGAGCAGTTCTTC. This sequence encodes CASSGLAGGSSSYNEQFF.

The chain is built from TRBV4-2 and TRBJ2-7; no reliable D call. This CDR3 is built from 14 residues. The V gene's germline CDR1 is LGHNA and CDR2 YNFKEQ. V lost 2 bases and J lost 3, with 11 bases in between. CDR3 in amino acids: CASSQRGGDYEQYF. The CDR3 region has the DNA TGTGCCAGCAGCCAAAGAGGTGGAGACTACGAGCAGTACTTC.

The rearrangement uses TRBV9 and TRBJ2-3; 7 nucleotides match TRBD2. The CDR3 spans 16 residues. Germline CDR1 is SGDLS and CDR2 is YYNGEE. After removal of 3 bases from V and 3 bases from J, the junction contained 10 bases not matched to a gene. CDR3 sequence (DNA): TGTGCCAGCAGCGCCGGGGGGAGCGGGGTTACAGATACGCAGTATTTT. It translates to CASSAGGSGVTDTQYF.

Here the CDR3 reads CASSYSGVGKNTEAFF. The DNA for the CDR3 is TGTGCCAGCAGTTACTCGGGAGTGGGTAAGAACACTGAAGCTTTCTTT. The rearrangement uses TRBV6-5 and TRBJ1-1; D ambiguous. Germline V gives CDR1 MNHEY, CDR2 SVGAGI. V was pared by 0 bases and J by 1 base, with 12 bases between. CDR3 length: 16 amino acids.

The chain is built from TRBV6-6 and TRBJ1-4; possibly TRBD1 for D (6 bases). Trimming shortened V by 0 bases and J by 7 bases, and 15 bases separated the two germline ends. The length of the CDR3 is 16 residues. Germline CDR1 MNHNY, CDR2 SVGAGI (reference sequence). CDR3 DNA sequence: TGTGCCAGCAGTTACTCGATAGGGCAAGGGGGTGAAAAACTGTTTTTT. It encodes CASSYSIGQGGEKLFF.

This chain joins TRBV5-1 and TRBJ2-7, with 8 nucleotides matching TRBD1. V lost 2 bases to trimming and J lost 1 base; unmatched junction nucleotides: 5. CDR1 is SGHRS, CDR2 YFSETQ, per germline. The CDR3 consists of 15 residues. The CDR3 coding sequence is TGCGCCAGCAGCTTTGGGCGGGACAGGTCCTACGAGCAGTACTTC. This encodes CASSFGRDRSYEQYF.

V and J are TRBV12-5 and TRBJ1-2; no reliable D call. The CDR3 has 13 residues. Trimming shortened V by 3 bases and J by 4 bases, and 9 bases separated the two germline ends. Germline CDR1 LGHNT, CDR2 FRNRAP. The CDR3 here is CASGFPGLYGYTF. The CDR3 DNA sequence: TGTGCTAGTGGTTTTCCTGGCCTCTATGGCTACACCTTC.

The chain recombines TRBV13 with TRBJ1-5; D unresolved. V lost 0 bases and J 7 bases, leaving 22 bases between the germline ends. The germline V gene encodes CDR1 PRHDT and CDR2 FYEKMQ (reference sequence). The length of the CDR3 is 18 residues. The CDR3 nucleotides read TGTGCCAGCAGCTTAGGTCCCGTCGGAGTTAACGGTTACCAGCCCCAGCATTTT. Translating it yields CASSLGPVGVNGYQPQHF.

The table lists this clone with a few counts. The chain employs TRBV11-2 and TRBJ2-7; D is unclear. V was trimmed by 5 bases and J by 3 bases, leaving 5 bases between them. Germline assignment: CDR1 SGHAT and CDR2 FQNNGV. The CDR3 length is 11 residues. Written as DNA, the CDR3 is TGTGCCAGCAGCCCATTCTACGAGCAGTACTTC. Its translation is CASSPFYEQYF. Supplemented by reference TRBV11-2 and TRBJ2-7, the full variable domain reads EAGVAQSPRYKIIEKRQSVAFWCNPISGHATLYWYQQILGQGPKLLIQFQNNGVVDDSQLPKDRFSAERLKGVDSTLKIQPAKLEDSAVYLCASSPFYEQYFGPGTRLTVT.

The gene calls are TRBV3-1 (or the pseudogene TRBV3-2) and TRBJ1-2; D might be TRBD1 (6 bases). The germline V and J ends were trimmed by 3 bases and 3 bases, with 8 bases remaining between them. Per the germline V gene, CDR1 is LGHDT and CDR2 is YNNKEL (reference sequence). CDR3 size: 13 residues. The CDR3: CASSHRTDYGYTF. As DNA, the CDR3 is TGTGCCAGCAGCCATAGGACAGACTATGGCTACACCTTC.

The chain combines TRBV11-2 with TRBJ1-3, with 8 bases fitting TRBD1. Germline trimming cut 10 bases from V and 4 bases from J; bases unmatched to any gene: 12. The length of the CDR3 is 15 residues. Germline CDR1 is SGHAT and CDR2 is FQNNGV. CDR3 sequence: CATFALGDRGNTIYF. The CDR3 DNA follows: TGTGCCACCTTCGCCTTAGGGGACAGGGGAAACACCATATATTTT.

This rearrangement joins TRBV28 to TRBJ2-7; maybe TRBD2 (7 bases). The length of the CDR3 is 15 residues. CDR1 MDHEN and CDR2 SYDVKM come from the germline V gene. Trimming pared 3 bases from V and 3 bases from J, leaving 15 bases between. CDR3 DNA sequence: TGTGCCAGCAGTTTTGCGGGGGTGACAGGCTACGAGCAGTACTTC. It encodes CASSFAGVTGYEQYF.

This chain links TRBV3-1 (or the pseudogene TRBV3-2) with TRBJ1-4; unclear D gene. V lost 5 bases and J lost 0, with 13 bases in between. Germline values: CDR1 LGHDT, CDR2 YNNKEL (reference sequence). The CDR3 sequence is 16 residues long. This CDR3 is CASSIEPQATNEKLFF. DNA of the CDR3: TGTGCCAGCAGCATAGAGCCGCAAGCAACTAATGAAAAACTGTTTTTT.

The J gene is TRBJ2-7, the V gene TRBV9; 9 bases match TRBD1. CDR1 and CDR2 (germline): SGDLS, YYNGEE. After removal of 3 bases from V and 2 bases from J, the junction contained 6 bases not matched to a gene. The length of the CDR3 is 15 residues. As DNA, the CDR3 is TGTGCCAGCAGCGAAGCCGGGACAGGGACCTACGAGCAGTACTTC. Translated: CASSEAGTGTYEQYF.

CDR3 bases: TGTGCCAGCAGCATGCCGCTAGCGGGGGGAATAGATACGCAGTATTTT. It specifies CASSMPLAGGIDTQYF. The V call is TRBV7-6, the J call TRBJ2-3, with 11 bases matching TRBD2. Losses at the gene ends were 5 bases for V and 5 bases for J; bases not matched to a gene: 9. In germline, CDR1 is SGHVS, CDR2 FNYEAQ. The length of the CDR3 is 16 residues. The variable domain in full, with the rest retrieved from reference TRBV7-6 and TRBJ2-3, is GAGVSQSPRYKVTKRGQDVALRCDPISGHVSLYWYRQALGQGPEFLTYFNYEAQQDKSGLPNDRFSAERPEGSISTLTIQRTEQRDSAMYRCASSMPLAGGIDTQYFGPGTRLTVL.

The gene calls are TRBV2 and TRBJ1-4; the match to TRBD1 covers 7 bases. Trimming took 2 bases from V and 4 from J; bases not matched to a gene: 7. CDR3 size: 16 residues. CDR1 and CDR2 (germline): SNHLY, FYNNEI. Written as DNA, the CDR3 is TGTGCCAGCAGTGAACCGACAGGGTTCGTTAATGAAAAACTGTTTTTT. It translates to CASSEPTGFVNEKLFF.

This rearrangement joins TRBV7-9 to TRBJ2-7; TRBD1 matches at 9 bases. The length of the CDR3 is 14 residues. J was trimmed by 2 bases and V by 6 bases; bases with no gene match: 5. Germline CDR1 and CDR2: SEHNR and FQNEAQ (reference sequence). The CDR3 DNA follows: TGTGCCAGCAGGCAACAGGGGGCGACCTACGAGCAGTACTTC. Its protein product is CASRQQGATYEQYF.

V and J are TRBV18 and TRBJ1-5, with D unclear. V lost 6 bases to trimming and J lost 4 bases, with 13 bases between them. Germline lookup yields CDR1 KGHSH and CDR2 LQKENI. The length of the CDR3 is 14 residues. The CDR3 coding sequence is TGTGCCAGCTCGAATTCTGCGGGAAATCAGCCCCAGCATTTT. Protein product: CASSNSAGNQPQHF.

This chain connects TRBV10-1 to TRBJ1-1; no definite D call. The CDR3 totals 12 residues. In germline, CDR1 is WNHNN, CDR2 SYGVQD (reference sequence). The V end was cut by 9 bases, the J end by 7 bases, with 15 bases between. CDR3 nucleotides: TGCGCCAGTGCTCCCTTTCCCGGTGAAGCTTTCTTT. It yields the protein CASAPFPGEAFF.

CDR3 amino acids: CASSSPAGTGGNTIYF. The CDR3 region has the DNA TGTGCCAGCAGTTCCCCCGCCGGGACAGGGGGAAACACCATATATTTT. The rearrangement uses TRBV28 and TRBJ1-3; TRBD1 matches at 9 bases. The junction had 8 bases not matched to a gene; V was cut back by 4 bases and J by 4 bases. CDR1 and CDR2 from the germline V gene are MDHEN and SYDVKM. The length of the CDR3 is 16 residues.

The chain carries TRBV6-2 or TRBV6-3 and TRBJ1-2; perhaps TRBD1 as D (6 bases). Looked up from germline, CDR1 is MNHEY and CDR2 is SVGEGT. The CDR3 runs 15 residues. V was cut by 2 bases and J by 5 bases, with 15 bases left in between. CDR3 coding DNA: TGTGCCAGCAGTTACCCGACTGGGGGCCGGTATGGCTACACCTTC. It yields the protein CASSYPTGGRYGYTF.

The chain joins TRBV5-4 to TRBJ2-2, with D tentatively TRBD1 (5 bases). Trimming shortened V by 3 bases and J by 2 bases, and 8 bases separated the two germline ends. The CDR3 contains 14 residues. CDR1 is SGHNT and CDR2 is YYREEE in the germline V gene (reference sequence). CDR3 DNA: TGTGCCAGCAGCTCAAGGGGCAACACCGGGGAGCTGTTTTTT. Translation: CASSSRGNTGELFF. Full variable domain (missing parts from reference TRBV5-4 and TRBJ2-2): ETGVTQSPTHLIKTRGQQVTLRCSSQSGHNTVSWYQQALGQGPQFIFQYYREEENGRGNFPPRFSGLQFPNYSSELNVNALELDDSALYLCASSSRGNTGELFFGEGSRLTVL.

The rearrangement uses TRBV5-1 and TRBJ2-6; D is uncertain. CDR1 is SGHRS, CDR2 YFSETQ, per germline. This CDR3 has 14 residues. Trimming stripped 6 bases from V and 4 bases from J, with 11 bases between. The CDR3 DNA is TGCGCCAGCACCTTCGGTACGGGGGCCAACGTCCTGACTTTC. Protein product: CASTFGTGANVLTF.

V and J are TRBV20-1 and TRBJ2-6; a weak D match, TRBD1 (5 bases). Trimming shortened V by 3 bases and J by 4 bases, and 16 bases separated the two germline ends. CDR1 DFQATT and CDR2 SNEGSKA come from the germline V gene (reference sequence). The CDR3 is 16 amino acids. CDR3 sequence (DNA): TGCAGTGCTAGTGCTTCACAGGCAACGGGGGCCAACGTCCTGACTTTC. Its protein is CSASASQATGANVLTF.

The rearrangement joins TRBV9 to TRBJ2-7; 11 positions agree with TRBD2. Losses at the gene ends were 4 bases for V and 2 bases for J; bases not matched to a gene: 11. Germline CDR1 reads SGDLS; CDR2 reads YYNGEE. The CDR3 loop spans 17 amino acids. CDR3 DNA sequence: TGTGCCAGCAGCCCCTCTCTTAGCGGGGGGGCCACCTACGAGCAGTACTTC. It translates to CASSPSLSGGATYEQYF.

This chain joins TRBV27 and TRBJ1-2, with a possible D match to TRBD1 (6 bases). From germline, CDR1 is MNHEY and CDR2 SMNVEV (reference sequence). Trimming pared 5 bases from V and 2 bases from J, leaving 15 bases between. The CDR3 loop spans 15 amino acids. The CDR3 nucleotides read TGTGCCAGCAGTCCCGGCAGGGGAGAAAACTATGGCTACACCTTC. Protein product: CASSPGRGENYGYTF.

The chain combines TRBV12-3 or TRBV12-4 with TRBJ2-7, with 8 bases matching TRBD1. Trimming cost V 7 bases and J 5 bases; bases outside gene matches: 7. This CDR3 contains 13 residues. The chain's CDR3 is CASTGQGTNEQYF. The CDR3 DNA sequence: TGTGCCAGCACCGGACAGGGTACGAACGAGCAGTACTTC.

Turning to this clone: Other nucleotide sequences in the sample specify the same CDR3. The rearrangement links TRBV5-1 to TRBJ1-2; no clear D. With 0 bases removed from V and 4 bases from J, the gap between germline ends came to 7 bases. The length of the CDR3 is 13 residues. The germline CDR1 and CDR2 sequences are SGHRS and YFSETQ. CDR3 coding DNA: TGCGCCAGCAGCTTGGATCGGAGCTATGGCTACACCTTC. Translated, it gives CASSLDRSYGYTF.